One sample yielded the 21 T cell receptor beta chains listed below, sequenced in a study of cytomegalovirus exposure and HLA in healthy donors. The PCR ran on 60 Vbeta and 13 Jbeta primers. The method was immunoSEQ multiplex PCR; TCRdb's version includes in-frame clones alone and lacks a portion of them. The table has some 120,000 clones, roughly 77% seen once. What was sequenced was PBMCs. Receptor source: a man aged 35 to 55 in good health and CMV-seronegative.

The chain employs TRBV10-2 and TRBJ2-5; possible D gene TRBD1, 5 bases. Germline V gives CDR1 WSHSY, CDR2 SAAADI. The CDR3 runs 14 residues. Deletions cut 7 bases from V and 1 base from J, with 13 bases between. CDR3 coding DNA: TGCGCCAGCAATTCCAGGGTCCTCCAAGAGACCCAGTACTTC. Translating it yields CASNSRVLQETQYF.

This clone has more than one count but fewer than ten. The rearrangement joins TRBV27 to TRBJ1-2; weak D call: TRBD1 (6 bases). The CDR3 has 13 residues. Trimming pared 1 base from V and 8 bases from J, leaving 11 bases between. Germline V gene data show CDR1 as MNHEY and CDR2 as SMNVEV (reference sequence). DNA for the CDR3: TGTGCCAGCAGTTTATATGCAGGGGAGGGCTACACCTTC. It specifies CASSLYAGEGYTF.

This chain uses TRBV30 with TRBJ2-5; TRBD2 agrees at 7 bases. CDR1 and CDR2 from the germline V gene are GTSNPN and SVGIG (reference sequence). This CDR3 contains 14 residues. The ends lost 1 base at V and 1 base at J; junction bases unmatched: 3. CDR3 region: CAWSALAGQETQYF. In DNA form, the CDR3 reads TGTGCCTGGAGTGCCTTAGCGGGCCAAGAGACCCAGTACTTC.

The CDR3 region is CASSQGQLNTEAFF. The CDR3 DNA sequence: TGTGCCAGCAGCCAAGGACAGCTGAACACTGAAGCTTTCTTT. This chain joins TRBV4-2 and TRBJ1-1, with a tentative D call TRBD1 (5 bases). CDR3 length: 14 amino acids. Germline V CDR1 and CDR2: LGHNA, YNFKEQ. Trimming left V 1 base short and J 0 bases short, with 6 bases between.

This chain connects TRBV7-4 to TRBJ1-2; the match to TRBD1 covers 12 bases. V gave up 2 bases and J gave up 2 bases; unmatched junction bases: 12. This CDR3 is built from 19 residues. Germline V CDR1 and CDR2: SGHVT, SQSDAQ. The CDR3 DNA reads as TGTGCCAGCAGCTTAATATCGGGACAGGGGGCGTTGTCCAACTATGGCTACACCTTC. Protein: CASSLISGQGALSNYGYTF.

V usage is TRBV2 and J usage is TRBJ2-7; 8 bases align to TRBD2. J gave up 5 bases and V 4 bases, and 1 base lay outside the gene matches. This CDR3 has 12 residues. CDR1 and CDR2 (germline): SNHLY, FYNNEI. The CDR3 DNA reads TGTGCCAGCAGTGGGCGGGGGGACGAGCAGTACTTC. As protein: CASSGRGDEQYF.

Regarding this clone: An end of the junction differs from the germline gene, which may be a read error. This sequence joins TRBV13 and TRBJ1-4; TRBD1 aligns across 8 bases. This CDR3 has 16 residues. Per germline, CDR1 PRHDT and CDR2 FYEKMQ (reference sequence). The CDR3 reads CAGSFSQGATNEKLFF. DNA of the CDR3: TGTGCCGGCAGCTTCTCCCAGGGGGCAACCAATGAAAAACTGTTTTTT.

The CDR3 reads CASSPRDRAWEQFF. The CDR3, as DNA: TGTGCCAGCAGCCCCCGGGACAGGGCTTGGGAGCAGTTCTTC. The chain is built from TRBV9 and TRBJ2-1; 9 bases are a match to TRBD1. Per germline, CDR1 SGDLS and CDR2 YYNGEE. V gave up 4 bases and J gave up 10 bases; unmatched junction bases: 9. The CDR3 sequence is 14 residues long.

This clone was seen more than once but under ten times. The chain has TRBV27 and TRBJ1-2; 9 bases fit TRBD1. After removal of 5 bases from V and 8 bases from J, the junction contained 15 bases not matched to a gene. The CDR3 spans 16 residues. Germline V CDR1 and CDR2: MNHEY, SMNVEV (reference sequence). In DNA, the CDR3 is TGTGCCAGCAGTCTAATACCGTTGGGGACAGGGAAAGGCTACACCTTC. The encoded protein is CASSLIPLGTGKGYTF.

This chain joins TRBV2 and TRBJ2-2; D may be TRBD2 (6 bases). V lost 6 bases and J lost 5, with 22 bases in between. The CDR3 is 17 amino acids. Germline V gives CDR1 SNHLY, CDR2 FYNNEI. The CDR3 reads CASRMGVASVKTGELFF. CDR3 DNA sequence: TGTGCCAGCAGGATGGGCGTAGCTAGCGTGAAAACCGGGGAGCTGTTTTTT.

The V and J genes are TRBV7-8 and TRBJ1-5, with D possibly matching TRBD1 (5 bases). V was shortened by 2 bases and J by 7 bases, with 12 bases between the two germline ends. Looked up from germline, CDR1 is SGHVS and CDR2 is FQNEAQ. The CDR3 contains 14 residues. The DNA for the CDR3 is TGTGCCAGCAGCTTATCCGGGGGGGAGCAGCCCCAGCATTTT. Its translation is CASSLSGGEQPQHF.

The chain joins TRBV7-9 to TRBJ2-1; 11 bases fit TRBD2. With V trimmed by 4 bases and J by 9 bases, 8 bases remained unmatched. The germline CDR1 and CDR2 sequences are SEHNR and FQNEAQ (reference sequence). This CDR3 has 15 amino acids. This CDR3 is CASSSYSGGGLEQFF. CDR3 in DNA: TGTGCCAGCAGCTCATATAGCGGGGGGGGTCTTGAGCAGTTCTTC. The whole variable domain, remainder taken from reference TRBV7-9 and TRBJ2-1, is DTGVSQNPRHKITKRGQNVTFRCDPISEHNRLYWYRQTLGQGPEFLTYFQNEAQLEKSRLLSDRFSAERPKGSFSTLEIQRTEQGDSAMYLCASSSYSGGGLEQFFGPGTRLTVL.

This rearrangement joins TRBV30 to TRBJ2-7; 9 positions agree with TRBD1. Germline-derived CDR1 and CDR2 are GTSNPN and SVGIG (reference sequence). The junction had 10 bases not matched to a gene; V was cut back by 4 bases and J by 3 bases. The CDR3 spans 15 residues. The CDR3 coding sequence is TGTGCCTGGACCCCCCCGGGACAGGGTCGCTACGAGCAGTACTTC. It is translated as CAWTPPGQGRYEQYF.

This chain links TRBV15 with TRBJ2-4; the match to TRBD2 covers 11 bases. CDR1 and CDR2 from the germline V gene are LNHNV and YYDKDF (reference sequence). J was trimmed by 6 bases and V by 0 bases; bases with no gene match: 4. The length of the CDR3 is 16 residues. This CDR3 is CATSRDLGTSGNIQYF. DNA for the CDR3: TGTGCCACCAGCAGAGATCTCGGGACTAGCGGAAACATTCAGTACTTC.

The chain recombines TRBV27 with TRBJ2-7; 9 bases map to TRBD1. The V gene end was trimmed by 5 bases and the J gene end by 0 bases; junction bases not matched to a gene: 2. This CDR3 spans 14 amino acids. Germline CDR1 MNHEY, CDR2 SMNVEV (reference sequence). CDR3 amino acids: CASSTQGASYEQYF. The CDR3 nucleotides are TGTGCCAGCAGTACACAGGGGGCCTCCTACGAGCAGTACTTC.

This clone appeared once. This chain uses TRBV7-9 with TRBJ1-5; D is unclear. This CDR3 comprises 13 residues. Germline loops: CDR1 SEHNR, CDR2 FQNEAQ (reference sequence). V shed 5 bases and J shed 7 bases, with 12 bases lying between them. CDR3: CASSGLAGQPQHF. The CDR3 DNA is TGTGCCAGCAGCGGGCTGGCGGGCCAGCCCCAGCATTTT.

This chain connects TRBV18 to TRBJ2-5; D unclear. The CDR3 contains 11 residues. Germline loops: CDR1 KGHSH, CDR2 LQKENI. V was pared by 5 bases and J by 4 bases, with 5 bases between. The CDR3 DNA reads TGTGCCAGCTCAAAGCGAGAGACCCAGTACTTC. It is translated as CASSKRETQYF.

The rearrangement joins TRBV9 to TRBJ2-2; the D gene is possibly TRBD2 (5 bases). Per germline, CDR1 SGDLS and CDR2 YYNGEE. This CDR3 comprises 15 residues. Trimming took 2 bases from V and 6 from J, leaving 14 bases between them. The CDR3 DNA reads TGTGCCAGCAGCGTCGGGAATTTAGTTGCCGGGGAGCTGTTTTTT. Amino acid sequence: CASSVGNLVAGELFF.

This chain uses TRBV30 with TRBJ1-1; D ambiguous. The CDR3 has 11 residues. Trimming left V 3 bases short and J 6 bases short, with 8 bases between. Germline lookup yields CDR1 GTSNPN and CDR2 SVGIG (reference sequence). The CDR3 is CAWRLQSEAFF. CDR3 coding DNA: TGTGCCTGGAGGCTACAGTCTGAAGCTTTCTTT.

V gene TRBV5-1 combines with J gene TRBJ2-1, with D unresolved. V was cut by 4 bases and J by 4 bases, with 9 bases left in between. The CDR3 length is 13 residues. Germline values: CDR1 SGHRS, CDR2 YFSETQ. This CDR3 reads CASSPVVYNEQFF. DNA of the CDR3: TGCGCCAGCAGCCCCGTCGTGTACAATGAGCAGTTCTTC.

The chain couples TRBV27 to TRBJ1-2; possible D gene TRBD1, 6 bases. The V gene's germline CDR1 is MNHEY and CDR2 SMNVEV (reference sequence). The CDR3 length is 13 residues. Trimming shortened V by 5 bases and J by 3 bases, and 10 bases separated the two germline ends. Here the CDR3 DNA reads TGTGCCAGCAGTCGACCAGGGGACTATGGCTACACCTTC. This gives the protein CASSRPGDYGYTF.